This TCR beta chain was identified in a study of T cell responses to AZD1222 COVID-19 vaccine. The CDR3 length is 11 residues. Unmatched junction bases numbered 6, after V lost 8 bases and J lost 7 bases. Germline V gives CDR1 SQVTM, CDR2 ANQGSEA. Points from the study as a whole: Two AZD1222 doses significantly raised spike-specific TCR breadth and depth over controls. White British ancestry dominated among donors, who included more females, and clonal diversity was possibly underestimated. The study reported that nearly half of spike-specific TCRs target unmutated variant regions. Spike-wide vaccine-associated CD4 TCRs dominated at 160-218 and 743-854.

This clone has more than one count but fewer than ten. The antigen remains unidentified. This table comes from immunoSEQ multiplex PCR, and its TCRdb copy is limited to in-frame clones, with some not included. The sample yields 98,000 or so clones, around nine tenths seen once. The TCR originated in an adult who received the MenACWY meningococcal vaccine as a control. The chain links TRBV29-1 to TRBJ2-7; 9 bases align to TRBD1. The sample here was peripheral blood, taken 28 days after the second dose of the MenACWY control vaccine. The CDR3 DNA is TGCAGCTCTGGGACAGGGCGTGAGCAGTACTTC. This gives the protein CSSGTGREQYF.